These 29 T cell receptor beta chains came from one sample sequenced in a study of response to subunit inactivated influenza vaccine. TCRdb independently ran MiXCR on the RT-PCR reads; one entry per CDR3 protein. The table has over 800,000 distinct CDR3 sequences, around 20% seen once. The source was PBMCs from blood, collected about 5 days after vaccination. The receptors here all came from a man between 50 and 59 years old who received an inactivated influenza vaccine.

The V gene is TRBV29-1, the J gene TRBJ2-7; 8 bases map to TRBD1. J gave up 3 bases and V 5 bases, and 12 bases lay outside the gene matches. Germline CDR1 is SQVTM and CDR2 is ANQGSEA. The CDR3 length is 15 residues. The CDR3 spells CSVMTIDRGGYEQYF. CDR3 DNA: TGCAGCGTTATGACGATAGACAGGGGAGGCTACGAGCAGTACTTC.

This sequence joins TRBV4-2 and TRBJ2-5, with TRBD2 matching over 9 bases. This CDR3 comprises 18 residues. V shed 0 bases and J 2 bases; nucleotides not matched to a gene: 10. The germline V gene has CDR1 LGHNA and CDR2 YNFKEQ. This CDR3 reads CASSQDSAGGPKQETQYF. CDR3 in DNA: TGTGCCAGCAGCCAAGATTCAGCGGGGGGCCCCAAGCAAGAGACCCAGTACTTC.

V gene TRBV7-9 combines with J gene TRBJ2-7; no clear D. V was pared by 4 bases and J by 1 base, with 11 bases between. The CDR3 totals 14 residues. Germline V gene lookup returns CDR1 SEHNR and CDR2 FQNEAQ (reference sequence). The CDR3: CASSSPADSYEQYF. In DNA form, the CDR3 reads TGTGCCAGCAGCTCCCCGGCTGATTCCTACGAGCAGTACTTC.

The gene calls are TRBV7-2 and TRBJ1-6; D uncertain. Germline-derived CDR1 and CDR2 are SGHTA and FQGNSA. This CDR3 is built from 14 residues. Between the trimmed V and J ends, which lost 1 base and 7 bases, there was a span of 8 bases. The CDR3 is CASSLERANSPLHF. The CDR3 region has the DNA TGTGCCAGCAGCTTAGAAAGGGCCAATTCACCCCTCCACTTT.

This clonotype was counted only a few times. This chain connects TRBV7-2 to TRBJ1-1; 7 bases line up with TRBD1. Germline V CDR1 and CDR2: SGHTA, FQGNSA. The CDR3 is 15 amino acids. The trim removed 1 base at V and 2 bases at J, leaving 4 bases unmatched. The CDR3 sequence: CASSLVGTANTEAFF. CDR3 nucleotide sequence: TGTGCCAGCAGCTTAGTCGGGACAGCAAACACTGAAGCTTTCTTT.

This clonotype came up a few times. The rearrangement uses TRBV29-1 and TRBJ2-5; maybe TRBD1 (5 bases). Trimming removed 4 bases at V and 1 base at J, with 10 bases between. Germline values: CDR1 SQVTM, CDR2 ANQGSEA. This CDR3 is built from 13 residues. The CDR3 nucleotides read TGCAGCGTTGCGGGCAGGGTCCAAGAGACCCAGTACTTC. Its translation: CSVAGRVQETQYF.

This clonotype was counted a few times. The V and J genes are TRBV12-3 or TRBV12-4 and TRBJ1-6, with 7 bases aligning to TRBD1. The V gene end was trimmed by 3 bases and the J gene end by 7 bases; junction bases not matched to a gene: 9. This CDR3 has 16 residues. This chain's CDR3 is CASSFYKGAQNSPLHF. CDR3 nucleotide sequence: TGTGCCAGCAGTTTTTATAAGGGGGCTCAGAATTCACCCCTCCACTTT.

The chain couples TRBV5-1 to TRBJ2-1; TRBD2 matches 9 bases. This CDR3 spans 16 amino acids. V lost 0 bases, J lost 3 bases, and 4 bases stayed unmatched. The germline V gene encodes CDR1 SGHRS and CDR2 YFSETQ. CDR3: CASSLARTSDYNEQFF. The CDR3 DNA is TGCGCCAGCAGCTTGGCTCGGACTAGCGACTACAATGAGCAGTTCTTC.

The chain carries TRBV6-2 or TRBV6-3 and TRBJ1-1, with D maybe TRBD1 (5 bases). This CDR3 spans 13 amino acids. Germline V lookup: CDR1 MNHEY, CDR2 SVGEGT. The germline V and J ends were trimmed by 2 bases and 8 bases, with 12 bases remaining between them. As DNA, the CDR3 is TGTGCCAGCAGTTACAGGGACGGGACGGAAGCTTTCTTT. Translation: CASSYRDGTEAFF.

The chain employs TRBV7-3 and TRBJ2-6; 7 bases line up with TRBD1. Germline V gene data show CDR1 as SGHTA and CDR2 as FQGTGA. The J segment lost 0 bases and the V segment lost 5 bases, leaving 10 bases of the junction unmatched. The CDR3 covers 18 residues. The CDR3 DNA reads as TGTGCCAGCAGCCCCAGGCGGACAGGCCTCTCTGGGGCCAACGTCCTGACTTTC. Its translation: CASSPRRTGLSGANVLTF.

The rearrangement joins TRBV29-1 to TRBJ1-1; 7 bases agree with TRBD1. Germline V gives CDR1 SQVTM, CDR2 ANQGSEA. The trim removed 6 bases at V and 0 bases at J, leaving 10 bases unmatched. This CDR3 spans 15 amino acids. CDR3 sequence reads: CSVGDSRGMNTEAFF. The CDR3 bases are TGCAGCGTGGGGGACAGTAGGGGCATGAACACTGAAGCTTTCTTT.

The sample holds a few counts of this clonotype. The gene calls are TRBV20-1 and TRBJ2-3; 11 bases are a match to TRBD2. Trimming at V came to 6 bases and at J to 0 bases, leaving 8 bases not matched to a gene. The CDR3 has 16 residues. Germline V gene data show CDR1 as DFQATT and CDR2 as SNEGSKA (reference sequence). The CDR3 DNA reads TGCAGTGCACCCCCGAGACTAGCGGGAAGCACAGATACGCAGTATTTT. Translation gives CSAPPRLAGSTDTQYF.

The chain uses TRBV27 and TRBJ2-5; the D is unclear. This CDR3 has 13 amino acids. Germline CDR1 is MNHEY and CDR2 is SMNVEV (reference sequence). The V gene lost 5 bases and the J gene lost 1 base, with 8 bases spanning the gap. The CDR3, as DNA: TGTGCCAGCAGTCACCGAGCCCAAGAGACCCAGTACTTC. It codes for CASSHRAQETQYF.

CDR3 in DNA: TGTGCCAGCAGCGTGACGGAGTCGACCTTCAATGAGCAGTTCTTC. Amino acids: CASSVTESTFNEQFF. The J gene is TRBJ2-1, the V gene TRBV9; D not certain. The V end was cut by 2 bases, the J end by 6 bases, with 15 bases between. Germline V gene sequence: CDR1 SGDLS, CDR2 YYNGEE. The CDR3 is 15 amino acids.

The chain joins TRBV24-1 to TRBJ2-3; D is unclear. Germline CDR1 reads KGHDR; CDR2 reads SFDVKD. The CDR3 is 14 residues long. Between the trimmed V and J ends, which lost 1 base and 3 bases, there was a span of 7 bases. As DNA, the CDR3 is TGTGCCACCAGTGATTTTTATGGGACAGATACGCAGTATTTT. This translates into CATSDFYGTDTQYF.

The sample holds a few counts of this clonotype. The chain is built from TRBV10-3 and TRBJ1-5, with 8 nucleotides matching TRBD1. V lost 0 bases, J lost 9 bases, and 10 bases stayed unmatched. Germline V gives CDR1 ENHRY, CDR2 SYGVKD. The CDR3 has 16 residues. The chain's CDR3 is CAISESKFRGLGPQHF. As DNA, the CDR3 is TGTGCCATCAGTGAGTCGAAGTTCAGGGGGCTCGGGCCCCAGCATTTT.

The sample holds many counts of this clonotype. CDR3 sequence (DNA): TGTGCCAGCAGTCTTCTAGCGGGGGTAACCGGGGAGCTGTTTTTT. This gives the protein CASSLLAGVTGELFF. The V call is TRBV27, the J call TRBJ2-2; TRBD2 matches 10 bases. Germline CDR1 is MNHEY and CDR2 is SMNVEV (reference sequence). The CDR3 sequence is 15 residues long. Trimming took 5 bases from V and 5 from J; bases not matched to a gene: 5.

This sequence joins TRBV30 and TRBJ1-2; D remains unclear. There are 13 residues in the CDR3. The germline V gene encodes CDR1 GTSNPN and CDR2 SVGIG (reference sequence). V gave up 2 bases and J gave up 2 bases, with 9 bases separating them. The DNA of the CDR3 is TGTGCCTGGAGTCCCCGACCAAACTATGGCTACACCTTC. Translating gives CAWSPRPNYGYTF.

Only a few counts were recorded for this clonotype. V and J are TRBV20-1 and TRBJ2-3; 10 bases map to TRBD2. Per the germline V gene, CDR1 is DFQATT and CDR2 is SNEGSKA (reference sequence). The ends lost 0 bases at V and 4 bases at J; junction bases unmatched: 7. The CDR3 contains 16 residues. CDR3 residues: CSARDWGSGGADTQYF. The DNA of the CDR3 is TGCAGTGCTAGAGACTGGGGGAGCGGGGGGGCAGATACGCAGTATTTT.

The chain employs TRBV14 and TRBJ2-7; no clear D. The CDR3 is made up of 13 amino acids. Germline CDR1 SGHDN, CDR2 FVKESK. V was shortened by 5 bases and J by 6 bases, with 14 bases between the two germline ends. The CDR3 DNA follows: TGTGCCAGCAGCAGGAGCTCAACGGCCGAGCAGTACTTC. This translates into CASSRSSTAEQYF.

The rearrangement links TRBV3-1 to TRBJ1-1, with 7 bases matching TRBD1. CDR3 length: 15 residues. Trimming at V came to 0 bases and at J to 8 bases, leaving 9 bases not matched to a gene. Germline values: CDR1 LGHDT, CDR2 YNNKEL (reference sequence). DNA for the CDR3: TGTGCCAGCAGCCAAGATATACGGACAGGCGGAGAAGCTTTCTTT. Translated: CASSQDIRTGGEAFF.

The V and J genes are TRBV20-1 and TRBJ2-7; 7 bases agree with TRBD2. Losses at the gene ends were 5 bases for V and 3 bases for J; bases not matched to a gene: 19. The CDR3 sequence is 17 residues long. Germline V CDR1 and CDR2: DFQATT, SNEGSKA (reference sequence). The CDR3 reads CSAESLPERGSYYEQYF. DNA of the CDR3: TGCAGTGCTGAGTCCCTGCCAGAGCGCGGGAGCTACTACGAGCAGTACTTC.

The chain combines TRBV10-3 with TRBJ2-3, with TRBD2 matching 8 bases. J gave up 2 bases and V 2 bases, and 3 bases lay outside the gene matches. Germline values: CDR1 ENHRY, CDR2 SYGVKD. CDR3 size: 15 residues. The CDR3 coding sequence is TGTGCCATCAGTGAGCTAGCGGGTACCACAGATACGCAGTATTTT. It is translated as CAISELAGTTDTQYF.

This chain connects TRBV6-1 to TRBJ2-6; no definite D call. Trimming shortened V by 10 bases and J by 0 bases, and 13 bases separated the two germline ends. CDR1 and CDR2 from the germline V gene are MNHNS and SASEGT. This CDR3 contains 15 residues. CDR3 nucleotide sequence: TGTGCCACCCCCTTGGAACCCTCTGGGGCCAACGTCCTGACTTTC. Its protein product is CATPLEPSGANVLTF.

This clonotype was seen a handful of times. The CDR3 sequence: CASSGGDNYEQYF. The CDR3 DNA sequence: TGTGCCAGCAGCGGCGGGGATAACTACGAGCAGTACTTC. The rearrangement links TRBV9 to TRBJ2-7; D might be TRBD2 (6 bases). V shed 3 bases and J shed 3 bases, with 10 bases lying between them. CDR1 and CDR2 from the germline V gene are SGDLS and YYNGEE. The CDR3 has 13 residues.

In this sample, this clonotype turned up a few times. CDR3 sequence reads: CSASRGGWDTGELFF. For the CDR3, the DNA is TGCAGTGCTAGCAGGGGGGGGTGGGACACCGGGGAGCTGTTTTTT. The V call is TRBV20-1, the J call TRBJ2-2, with D possibly called TRBD1 or TRBD2 (7 bases each). With 3 bases removed from V and 3 bases from J, the gap between germline ends came to 14 bases. CDR1 and CDR2 (germline): DFQATT, SNEGSKA (reference sequence). CDR3 size: 15 residues.

This clonotype was found many times. The chain has TRBV12-3 or TRBV12-4 and TRBJ1-1; 9 nucleotides agree with TRBD1. J gave up 5 bases and V 6 bases, and 1 base lay outside the gene matches. The CDR3 is made up of 12 amino acids. The CDR3 region has the DNA TGTGCCAGCAGGACAGGGGGGACTGAAGCTTTCTTT. Translated, it gives CASRTGGTEAFF.

This clonotype occurred many times. The V call is TRBV20-1, the J call TRBJ1-5; unclear D gene. Trimming removed 5 bases from V and 3 bases from J, with 11 bases in between. Germline CDR1 is DFQATT and CDR2 is SNEGSKA (reference sequence). The CDR3 runs to 13 residues. CDR3 sequence (DNA): TGCAGTGCTGGTAAGATCCCCAATCAGCCCCAGCATTTT. It encodes CSAGKIPNQPQHF.

V usage is TRBV3-1 and J usage is TRBJ1-2; 8 bases are shared with TRBD1. The CDR3 is 13 residues long. V lost 3 bases, J lost 5 bases, and 2 bases stayed unmatched. The germline V gene has CDR1 LGHDT and CDR2 YNNKEL (reference sequence). The DNA for the CDR3 is TGTGCCAGCAGCCAGACAGGGGTGTATGGCTACACCTTC. It codes for CASSQTGVYGYTF. The whole variable domain, remainder taken from reference TRBV3-1 and TRBJ1-2, is DTAVSQTPKYLVTQMGNDKSIKCEQNLGHDTMYWYKQDSKKFLKIMFSYNNKELIINETVPNRFSPKSPDKAHLNLHINSLELGDSAVYFCASSQTGVYGYTFGSGTRLTVV.